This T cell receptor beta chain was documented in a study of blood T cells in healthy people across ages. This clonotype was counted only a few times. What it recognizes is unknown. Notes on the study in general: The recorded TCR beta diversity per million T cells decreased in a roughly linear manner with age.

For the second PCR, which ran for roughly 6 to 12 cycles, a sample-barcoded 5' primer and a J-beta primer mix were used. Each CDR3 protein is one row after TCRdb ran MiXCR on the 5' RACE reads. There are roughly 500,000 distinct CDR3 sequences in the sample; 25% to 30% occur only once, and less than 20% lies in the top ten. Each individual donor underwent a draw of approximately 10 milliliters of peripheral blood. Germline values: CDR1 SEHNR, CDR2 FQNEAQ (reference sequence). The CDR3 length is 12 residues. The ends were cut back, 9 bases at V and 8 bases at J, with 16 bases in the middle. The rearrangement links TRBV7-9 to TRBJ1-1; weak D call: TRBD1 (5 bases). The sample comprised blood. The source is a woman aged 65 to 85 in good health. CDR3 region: CASALTPGEAFF. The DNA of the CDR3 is TGTGCCAGTGCCTTAACCCCAGGGGAAGCTTTCTTT.